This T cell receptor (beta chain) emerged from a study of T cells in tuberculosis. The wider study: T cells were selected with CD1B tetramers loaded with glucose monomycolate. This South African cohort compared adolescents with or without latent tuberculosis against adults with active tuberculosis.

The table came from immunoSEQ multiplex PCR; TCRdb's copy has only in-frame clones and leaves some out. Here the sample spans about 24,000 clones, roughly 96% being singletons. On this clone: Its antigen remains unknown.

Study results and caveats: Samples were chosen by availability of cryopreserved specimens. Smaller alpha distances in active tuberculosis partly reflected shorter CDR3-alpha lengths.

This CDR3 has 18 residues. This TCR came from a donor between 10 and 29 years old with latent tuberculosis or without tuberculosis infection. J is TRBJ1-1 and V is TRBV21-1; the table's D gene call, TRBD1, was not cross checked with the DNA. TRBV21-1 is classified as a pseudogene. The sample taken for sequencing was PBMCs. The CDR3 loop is CASSRGEGRQGLNTEAFF. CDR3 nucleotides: TGTGCCAGCAGCAGAGGTGAAGGCCGACAGGGATTGAACACTGAAGCTTTCTTT.